The 18 T cell receptor beta chains reported below all come from one sample, sequenced in a study of T cell responses to AZD1222 COVID-19 vaccine. Measured with immunoSEQ multiplex PCR; TCRdb has only the in-frame clones, and not every one. Here the sample spans about 150,000 clones, 91% being singletons. The source material was peripheral blood, sampled on day 0 of AZD1222 vaccination. These receptors came from an adult in good health.

The CDR3 here is CASSPGMSANTGELFF. The CDR3 DNA reads TGTGCCAGCAGCCCCGGGATGAGCGCGAACACCGGGGAGCTGTTTTTT. This sequence joins TRBV7-9 and TRBJ2-2; tentative D call: TRBD2 (5 bases). The germline V gene has CDR1 SEHNR and CDR2 FQNEAQ (reference sequence). Trimming took off 5 bases at V and 0 bases at J, with 13 bases between the two ends. The CDR3 totals 16 residues.

This sequence joins TRBV19 and TRBJ1-6; a weak D match, TRBD1 (5 bases). The length of the CDR3 is 17 residues. Germline V gene sequence: CDR1 LNHDA, CDR2 SQIVND (reference sequence). Trimming stripped 4 bases from V and 7 bases from J, with 20 bases between. The CDR3: CASSKGRPGDRNSPLHF. CDR3 coding DNA: TGTGCCAGTAGTAAAGGACGCCCTGGGGACCGAAATTCACCCCTCCACTTT. The variable domain in full, completed from reference TRBV19 and TRBJ1-6, reads DGGITQSPKYLFRKEGQNVTLSCEQNLNHDAMYWYRQDPGQGLRLIYYSQIVNDFQKGDIAEGYSVSREKKESFPLTVTSAQKNPTAFYLCASSKGRPGDRNSPLHFGNGTRLTVT.

The CDR3 region is CASSSVTLANEKLFF. The CDR3 DNA is TGTGCCAGCAGTTCCGTCACTCTAGCTAATGAAAAACTGTTTTTT. The V and J genes are TRBV28 and TRBJ1-4; no reliable D call. CDR3 length: 15 residues. V lost 4 bases and J lost 3, with 12 bases in between. Germline CDR1 reads MDHEN; CDR2 reads SYDVKM.

The chain has TRBV9 and TRBJ1-1, with TRBD1 matching over 7 bases. V shed 3 bases, J shed 1 base, and the junction held 9 bases outside the gene matches. Germline V gene sequence: CDR1 SGDLS, CDR2 YYNGEE. The CDR3 has 16 residues. This chain's CDR3 is CASSGPTGAGNTEAFF. The CDR3 DNA follows: TGTGCCAGCAGCGGACCTACAGGGGCTGGGAACACTGAAGCTTTCTTT. Based on the CDR3 plus reference TRBV9 and TRBJ1-1, the full variable domain is DSGVTQTPKHLITATGQRVTLRCSPRSGDLSVYWYQQSLDQGLQFLIQYYNGEERAKGNILERFSAQQFPDLHSELNLSSLELGDSALYFCASSGPTGAGNTEAFFGQGTRLTVV.

This chain links TRBV3-1 (or the pseudogene TRBV3-2) with TRBJ2-1; 8 nucleotides align to TRBD2. With V trimmed by 4 bases and J by 10 bases, 9 bases remained unmatched. Germline V gives CDR1 LGHDT, CDR2 YNNKEL (reference sequence). The CDR3 is made up of 14 amino acids. The CDR3 here is CASSLGRGGVEQFF. In nucleotides, the CDR3 is TGTGCCAGCAGCCTCGGGAGGGGAGGAGTAGAGCAGTTCTTC.

V and J are TRBV30 and TRBJ2-7; TRBD1 is a possible D gene (5 bases). The CDR3 has 13 residues. Between the trimmed V and J ends, which lost 4 bases and 3 bases, there was a span of 13 bases. Germline V CDR1 and CDR2: GTSNPN, SVGIG (reference sequence). The CDR3 bases are TGTGCCTGGACTAGGGCAGGGTTCTACGAGCAGTACTTC. Translation: CAWTRAGFYEQYF.

This clone is a singleton in its sample. The gene calls are TRBV6-2 or TRBV6-3 and TRBJ1-6; TRBD1 matches at 7 bases. V lost 4 bases and J lost 5; bases outside the gene matches: 2. The germline CDR1 and CDR2 sequences are MNHEY and SVGEGT. The CDR3 totals 14 residues. CDR3 nucleotide sequence: TGTGCCAGCAGTTCCGGGACAGATAATTCACCCCTCCACTTT. It is translated as CASSSGTDNSPLHF.

CDR3 sequence (DNA): TGTGCCAGCACGGTCAGGCAGACCTACGAGCAGTACTTC. Translation: CASTVRQTYEQYF. The chain uses TRBV2 and TRBJ2-7; D not resolved. Germline CDR1 reads SNHLY; CDR2 reads FYNNEI. The V end lost 7 bases, the J end lost 2 bases, and 12 bases lay between the germline ends. The CDR3 runs to 13 residues.

The V call is TRBV28, the J call TRBJ2-6, with 7 bases matching TRBD1. The CDR3 loop spans 15 amino acids. Germline CDR1 reads MDHEN; CDR2 reads SYDVKM. After removal of 6 bases from V and 4 bases from J, the junction contained 6 bases not matched to a gene. DNA for the CDR3: TGTGCCAGCAGCATAGGGGGCTCCGGGGCCAACGTCCTGACTTTC. Translation gives CASSIGGSGANVLTF.

The chain carries TRBV27 and TRBJ2-1; D assignment may be TRBD1 or TRBD2 (5 bases each). The V gene lost 4 bases and the J gene lost 10 bases, with 14 bases spanning the gap. Germline V CDR1 and CDR2: MNHEY, SMNVEV (reference sequence). The CDR3 covers 13 residues. The CDR3 region is CASSSGPSTEQFF. For the CDR3, the DNA is TGTGCCAGCAGTTCGGGACCTTCAACCGAGCAGTTCTTC.

This clone was observed a single time. J is TRBJ1-5 and V is TRBV19; TRBD1 aligns across 8 bases. Germline-derived CDR1 and CDR2 are LNHDA and SQIVND (reference sequence). The trim removed 2 bases at V and 3 bases at J, leaving 12 bases unmatched. The CDR3 spans 18 residues. The CDR3 protein is CASSIPKPGTGHNQPQHF. The CDR3 nucleotides are TGTGCCAGTAGTATACCGAAACCCGGGACAGGACACAATCAGCCCCAGCATTTT.

The J gene is TRBJ1-2, the V gene TRBV10-3; the D is unclear. Trimming cost V 4 bases and J 3 bases, with 9 bases left between them. The CDR3 loop spans 13 amino acids. Germline CDR1 and CDR2: ENHRY and SYGVKD. The CDR3 region is CAISGLVDYGYTF. The CDR3 DNA sequence: TGTGCCATCAGTGGTTTAGTAGACTATGGCTACACCTTC.

This clone has just a few counts. The chain employs TRBV30 and TRBJ1-1, with TRBD1 as a possible D gene (6 bases). CDR1 and CDR2 from the germline V gene are GTSNPN and SVGIG (reference sequence). The CDR3 covers 13 residues. Trimming left V 4 bases short and J 4 bases short, with 13 bases between. Here the CDR3 reads CAWNPDSGTEAFF. The CDR3, as DNA: TGTGCCTGGAACCCGGACAGCGGCACTGAAGCTTTCTTT. The whole variable domain, remainder taken from reference TRBV30 and TRBJ1-1, is SQTIHQWPATLVQPVGSPLSLECTVEGTSNPNLYWYRQAAGRGLQLLFYSVGIGQISSEVPQNLSASRPQDRQFILSSKKLLLSDSGFYLCAWNPDSGTEAFFGQGTRLTVV.

The DNA of the CDR3 is TGTGCCAGCAGCCGCCGTCCCGAAAACACCATATATTTT. Protein: CASSRRPENTIYF. This sequence joins TRBV14 and TRBJ1-3; D is unclear. Trimming stripped 4 bases from V and 6 bases from J, with 10 bases between. The CDR3 length is 13 residues. Germline lookup yields CDR1 SGHDN and CDR2 FVKESK.

The CDR3 nucleotides read TGTGCCAGCAGTAATAACAGGGGACCCTACGAGCAGTACTTC. This translates into CASSNNRGPYEQYF. The V call is TRBV6-2 or TRBV6-3, the J call TRBJ2-7, with 7 bases fitting TRBD1. CDR1 MNHEY and CDR2 SVGEGT come from the germline V gene. The junction had 6 bases not matched to a gene; V was cut back by 5 bases and J by 2 bases. This CDR3 has 14 amino acids.

The J gene is TRBJ2-4, the V gene TRBV27; TRBD2 aligns across 7 bases. This CDR3 has 19 amino acids. From germline, CDR1 is MNHEY and CDR2 SMNVEV (reference sequence). J gave up 0 bases and V 6 bases, and 17 bases lay outside the gene matches. CDR3 sequence: CASSRTRDPGGIAKNIQYF. The CDR3 bases are TGTGCCAGCAGCCGTACCAGGGACCCCGGGGGGATAGCCAAAAACATTCAGTACTTC.

This clone was picked up a small number of times. The J gene is TRBJ1-1, the V gene TRBV24-1; 8 bases are shared with TRBD1. CDR3 length equals 17 residues. V shed 2 bases and J 0 bases; nucleotides not matched to a gene: 7. CDR1 KGHDR and CDR2 SFDVKD come from the germline V gene. DNA for the CDR3: TGTGCCACCAGTGATTCCACCCAGGGGGCCTTGAACACTGAAGCTTTCTTT. Encoded protein: CATSDSTQGALNTEAFF.

This clone appeared once. The V gene is TRBV20-1, the J gene TRBJ2-7; D not certain. Between the trimmed V and J ends, which lost 3 bases and 1 base, there was a span of 10 bases. The CDR3 sequence is 13 residues long. The germline gives CDR1 DFQATT, CDR2 SNEGSKA (reference sequence). The CDR3 DNA reads as TGCAGTGCTAGTGAGGACCGTTCCTACGAGCAGTACTTC. Its translation: CSASEDRSYEQYF.